Each of the 12 T cell receptor beta chains below was sequenced from the same sample in a study of shared clonotypes between healthy human individuals. Assay: immunoSEQ multiplex PCR; the TCRdb copy retains only in-frame clones and omits some. The sample shows about 1,800,000 clones, over 85% of them seen only once. CD8 cells classed as naive were CD45RO-negative and positively selected for CCR7, excluding terminally differentiated effector memory CD45RA+ cells. Sequencing input: naive CD8+ T cells sorted from blood. The receptors derive from a man younger than 30 in good health.

The rearrangement links TRBV5-4 to TRBJ1-2; D is undetermined. The CDR3 has 13 amino acids. The germline V gene has CDR1 SGHNT and CDR2 YYREEE (reference sequence). Trimming removed 5 bases at V and 7 bases at J, with 15 bases between. The CDR3 sequence: CASSSTGVGGYTF. CDR3 nucleotide sequence: TGTGCCAGCAGTTCAACGGGAGTGGGTGGCTACACCTTC.

J is TRBJ2-7 and V is TRBV7-9; D is possibly TRBD1 (6 bases). The CDR3 extends over 13 amino acids. CDR1 is SEHNR and CDR2 is FQNEAQ in the germline V gene (reference sequence). Trimming left V 5 bases short and J 4 bases short, with 12 bases between. The CDR3 region has the DNA TGTGCCAGCAGCCATAGACAGGAATACGAGCAGTACTTC. Its protein is CASSHRQEYEQYF.

The rearrangement links TRBV10-3 to TRBJ2-2; the D is unclear. The CDR3 loop spans 13 amino acids. The V gene's germline CDR1 is ENHRY and CDR2 SYGVKD. Deletions cut 6 bases from V and 4 bases from J, with 9 bases between. CDR3: CAIRFPTTGELFF. The CDR3 nucleotides read TGTGCCATCAGGTTCCCGACCACCGGGGAGCTGTTTTTT.

The chain recombines TRBV2 with TRBJ1-2; D is possibly TRBD1 (5 bases). This CDR3 contains 15 residues. Germline CDR1 reads SNHLY; CDR2 reads FYNNEI. The ends were cut back, 4 bases at V and 2 bases at J, with 14 bases in the middle. The CDR3 DNA reads TGTGCCAGCAGTGTTAGTGTAGCAGGGAACTATGGCTACACCTTC. This encodes CASSVSVAGNYGYTF.

About this clone: Within the sample, other DNA sequences also encode this same CDR3. The genes are TRBV2 and TRBJ1-2; the match to TRBD1 covers 12 bases. CDR1 is SNHLY, CDR2 FYNNEI, per germline. After removal of 3 bases from V and 5 bases from J, the junction contained 1 base not matched to a gene. CDR3 length equals 14 residues. CDR3 protein: CASSEGQGAYGYTF. The DNA for the CDR3 is TGTGCCAGCAGTGAGGGACAGGGGGCTTATGGCTACACCTTC.

The V gene is TRBV9, the J gene TRBJ2-2; TRBD2 agrees at 10 bases. The CDR3 is 17 amino acids. Germline V gives CDR1 SGDLS, CDR2 YYNGEE. After removal of 0 bases from V and 6 bases from J, the junction contained 8 bases not matched to a gene. CDR3 DNA sequence: TGTGCCAGCAGCGTAGTATCTAGCGGGAGAGGCGCCGGGGAGCTGTTTTTT. This encodes CASSVVSSGRGAGELFF.

On this clone itself: Other nucleotide sequences in the sample specify the same CDR3. The rearrangement links TRBV5-4 to TRBJ1-2; no clear D gene. Between the trimmed V and J ends, which lost 4 bases and 2 bases, there was a span of 6 bases. The CDR3 is made up of 12 amino acids. Germline-derived CDR1 and CDR2 are SGHNT and YYREEE (reference sequence). The CDR3, as DNA: TGTGCCAGCAGCACCGGGAACTATGGCTACACCTTC. The encoded protein is CASSTGNYGYTF. Together with reference TRBV5-4 and TRBJ1-2, the CDR3 gives the full variable domain: ETGVTQSPTHLIKTRGQQVTLRCSSQSGHNTVSWYQQALGQGPQFIFQYYREEENGRGNFPPRFSGLQFPNYSSELNVNALELDDSALYLCASSTGNYGYTFGSGTRLTVV.

This clone appeared once. This sequence joins TRBV11-2 and TRBJ2-3; no clear D gene. V lost 10 bases and J 0 bases, leaving 11 bases between the germline ends. Germline assignment: CDR1 SGHAT and CDR2 FQNNGV. The CDR3 is made up of 13 amino acids. CDR3 bases: TGTGCCACCCGCCTTTTTAGCACAGATACGCAGTATTTT. Translating it yields CATRLFSTDTQYF. Full variable domain (missing parts from reference TRBV11-2 and TRBJ2-3): EAGVAQSPRYKIIEKRQSVAFWCNPISGHATLYWYQQILGQGPKLLIQFQNNGVVDDSQLPKDRFSAERLKGVDSTLKIQPAKLEDSAVYLCATRLFSTDTQYFGPGTRLTVL.

The V and J genes are TRBV29-1 and TRBJ2-5; no clear D gene. The DNA end favors TRBJ2-7, so the J call may be wrong. Germline assignment: CDR1 SQVTM and CDR2 ANQGSEA. The CDR3 runs 10 residues. The CDR3: CSTTPYEQYF. CDR3 sequence (DNA): TGCAGCACGACCCCCTACGAGCAGTACTTC.

The chain is built from TRBV14 and TRBJ2-3, with D tentatively TRBD1 (5 bases). Germline values: CDR1 SGHDN, CDR2 FVKESK. The CDR3 sequence is 18 residues long. With 0 bases removed from V and 5 bases from J, the gap between germline ends came to 21 bases. CDR3 DNA sequence: TGTGCCAGCAGCCAAGACCCCTTTCTTGGGGCTACAGGAGATACGCAGTATTTT. This gives the protein CASSQDPFLGATGDTQYF.

The V and J genes are TRBV27 and TRBJ2-7, with TRBD1 matching 12 bases. CDR3 length: 17 residues. From germline, CDR1 is MNHEY and CDR2 SMNVEV (reference sequence). J was trimmed by 9 bases and V by 2 bases; bases with no gene match: 14. The DNA of the CDR3 is TGTGCCAGCAGTTTAATTTCTTCGGGACAGGGGGCCGGAGGGCAGTACTTC. Protein product: CASSLISSGQGAGGQYF.

The V and J genes are TRBV9 and TRBJ2-2; unclear D gene. V gave up 0 bases and J gave up 3 bases, with 12 bases separating them. Germline assignment: CDR1 SGDLS and CDR2 YYNGEE. This CDR3 comprises 16 residues. The CDR3 protein is CASSVESTADTGELFF. The DNA for the CDR3 is TGTGCCAGCAGCGTAGAGTCGACTGCGGACACCGGGGAGCTGTTTTTT.